Following are 18 T cell receptor beta chains from one sample sequenced in a study of cytomegalovirus exposure and HLA in healthy donors (dated by TCRdb to the late 2010s). The library was built by means of the immunoSEQ multiplex PCR assay. A mixture of 60 forward primers for TCR Vbeta segments and 13 reverse primers for TCR Jbeta segments was used in the multiplex PCR. TCRdb obtained this table from immuneACCESS and retained in-frame rearrangements with V and J assigned. These tables miss some clones; where compared with another copy, unresolved V genes account for less than half of the shortfall, and the remainder is unexplained. This sample holds 220,000 or so clones; approximately 78% were observed only once. The ten largest clones capture roughly 2.5% of the sample. The sample taken for sequencing was PBMCs. These receptors all stem from a woman aged 40 to 50 in good health and CMV-seronegative.

The chain joins TRBV27 to TRBJ2-7, with D tentatively TRBD2 (6 bases). The CDR3 extends over 13 amino acids. Trimming removed 5 bases at V and 4 bases at J, with 12 bases between. Germline V gene sequence: CDR1 MNHEY, CDR2 SMNVEV (reference sequence). The CDR3 nucleotides read TGTGCCAGCAGTACTGCGGGACCTTACGAGCAGTACTTC. Its translation is CASSTAGPYEQYF.

The chain employs TRBV6-1 and TRBJ2-1; 12 nucleotides align to TRBD2. With 2 bases clipped from V and 9 bases from J, the junction kept 5 bases outside the gene matches. The CDR3 consists of 15 residues. Germline V CDR1 and CDR2: MNHNS, SASEGT. The CDR3 nucleotides are TGTGCCAGCAGTGAAATTTCTAGCGGGAGGGGTGAGCAGTTCTTC. This translates into CASSEISSGRGEQFF.

The chain links TRBV7-3 to TRBJ2-7; 11 bases agree with TRBD1. The J segment lost 5 bases and the V segment lost 5 bases, leaving 5 bases of the junction unmatched. Per the germline V gene, CDR1 is SGHTA and CDR2 is FQGTGA. The CDR3 length is 14 residues. DNA for the CDR3: TGTGCCAGCAGCCGGACAGGGGGCATCGACGAGCAGTACTTC. Translation gives CASSRTGGIDEQYF.

This clone turned up a few times. The chain is built from TRBV30 and TRBJ1-5; no clear D. Per germline, CDR1 GTSNPN and CDR2 SVGIG (reference sequence). This CDR3 has 12 residues. V lost 0 bases and J 6 bases, leaving 6 bases between the germline ends. CDR3 DNA sequence: TGTGCCTGGAGTGTACCAGGTCAGCCCCAGCATTTT. Protein: CAWSVPGQPQHF.

The rearrangement links TRBV5-1 to TRBJ1-2, with D hard to call. The V end was cut by 0 bases, the J end by 1 base, with 4 bases between. Germline CDR1 and CDR2: SGHRS and YFSETQ. The CDR3 has 13 amino acids. CDR3 sequence (DNA): TGCGCCAGCAGCTTGGGACTTAACTATGGCTACACCTTC. As protein: CASSLGLNYGYTF.

The gene calls are TRBV29-1 and TRBJ1-4; 7 bases map to TRBD1. CDR3 length equals 16 residues. The V segment lost 7 bases and the J segment 4 bases; nucleotides outside the gene matches: 15. CDR1 and CDR2 (germline): SQVTM, ANQGSEA. The CDR3 bases are TGCAGCGCCAAAGGCGCCGGACAGGCACTTAATGAAAAACTGTTTTTT. Translating gives CSAKGAGQALNEKLFF.

The genes are TRBV30 and TRBJ2-1; D possibly corresponds to TRBD2 (6 bases). The CDR3 contains 14 residues. Trimming cost V 3 bases and J 15 bases, with 24 bases left between them. CDR1 is GTSNPN, CDR2 SVGIG, per germline (reference sequence). The CDR3 nucleotides are TGTGCCTGGAGCGAGGGGAGTTGGGGCGGGATTCTGTTCTTC. Translation: CAWSEGSWGGILFF.

V usage is TRBV4-1 and J usage is TRBJ2-1; 7 positions match TRBD2. This CDR3 is 16 amino acids long. Germline CDR1 MGHRA, CDR2 YSYEKL. V trimming: 2 bases; J trimming: 5 bases; junction bases outside the gene matches: 9. DNA of the CDR3: TGCGCCAGCAGCCAAAAAAGGGCGGGAGAGGACAATGAGCAGTTCTTC. This translates into CASSQKRAGEDNEQFF.

This clone was detected a few times. The chain combines TRBV11-3 with TRBJ2-7; 8 nucleotides agree with TRBD1. The junction had 17 bases not matched to a gene; V was cut back by 4 bases and J by 12 bases. This CDR3 contains 15 residues. Germline loops: CDR1 SGHNT, CDR2 YENEEA. This CDR3 is CASSSSGTGAYKPYF. As DNA, the CDR3 is TGTGCCAGCAGCTCATCCGGGACAGGAGCCTACAAACCGTACTTC.

The chain employs TRBV15 and TRBJ2-1; 13 nucleotides line up with TRBD2. The V gene end was trimmed by 1 base and the J gene end by 3 bases; junction bases not matched to a gene: 12. CDR1 LNHNV and CDR2 YYDKDF come from the germline V gene (reference sequence). This CDR3 is built from 20 residues. CDR3 sequence: CATSRVGTSGMVGNYNEQFF. Here the CDR3 DNA reads TGTGCCACCAGCAGAGTCGGGACTAGCGGGATGGTTGGTAACTACAATGAGCAGTTCTTC. Looking up the rest from reference TRBV15 and TRBJ2-1 gives the full variable domain: DAMVIQNPRYQVTQFGKPVTLSCSQTLNHNVMYWYQQKSSQAPKLLFHYYDKDFNNEADTPDNFQSRRPNTSFCFLDIRSPGLGDTAMYLCATSRVGTSGMVGNYNEQFFGPGTRLTVL.

The gene calls are TRBV7-8 and TRBJ2-4; 10 nucleotides match TRBD1. The germline CDR1 and CDR2 sequences are SGHVS and FQNEAQ. The CDR3 runs 14 residues. V shed 4 bases, J shed 4 bases, and the junction held 1 base outside the gene matches. CDR3 nucleotide sequence: TGTGCCAGCAGCTGGGACAGGGGAAAAAACATTCAGTACTTC. It encodes CASSWDRGKNIQYF.

This clone was seen a few times. The chain uses TRBV7-9 and TRBJ1-1; D ambiguous. V gave up 2 bases and J gave up 10 bases, with 8 bases separating them. The CDR3 sequence is 11 residues long. Germline assignment: CDR1 SEHNR and CDR2 FQNEAQ (reference sequence). The DNA of the CDR3 is TGTGCCAGCAGCTTATCGGTAACAGCTTTCTTT. Protein: CASSLSVTAFF.

The chain couples TRBV4-1 to TRBJ2-7; the match to TRBD2 covers 11 bases. Germline loops: CDR1 MGHRA, CDR2 YSYEKL. The CDR3 runs 15 residues. V lost 3 bases to trimming and J lost 3 bases; unmatched junction nucleotides: 4. CDR3 residues: CASSQLLAGGYEQYF. CDR3 in DNA: TGCGCCAGCAGCCAGTTGCTAGCGGGAGGCTACGAGCAGTACTTC.

V and J are TRBV27 and TRBJ2-3, with TRBD2 matching 12 bases. Germline assignment: CDR1 MNHEY and CDR2 SMNVEV (reference sequence). The V segment lost 2 bases and the J segment 3 bases; nucleotides outside the gene matches: 3. The CDR3 consists of 16 residues. CDR3 sequence: CASSLATSGSTDTQYF. The CDR3 DNA reads TGTGCCAGCAGTTTAGCGACTAGCGGGAGTACAGATACGCAGTATTTT.

This clone was detected once. The rearrangement joins TRBV7-2 to TRBJ2-7; D unclear. CDR1 is SGHTA and CDR2 is FQGNSA in the germline V gene. The CDR3 has 15 amino acids. The V and J ends lost 4 bases and 0 bases respectively, with 13 bases between them. CDR3 sequence: CASSYSYDTSYEQYF. The CDR3 DNA follows: TGTGCCAGCAGCTACAGCTACGACACCTCCTACGAGCAGTACTTC.

In its sample, this clone was seen once. The V call is TRBV2, the J call TRBJ2-1; 10 bases match TRBD1. This CDR3 has 15 residues. V was clipped by 2 bases and J by 10 bases; unmatched bases: 8. Looked up from germline, CDR1 is SNHLY and CDR2 is FYNNEI. CDR3 sequence (DNA): TGTGCCAGCAGTGAATTTGTGACAGGGGGCGCGGAGCAGTTCTTC. It encodes CASSEFVTGGAEQFF. Full variable domain (outside the CDR3, taken from reference TRBV2 and TRBJ2-1): EPEVTQTPSHQVTQMGQEVILRCVPISNHLYFYWYRQILGQKVEFLVSFYNNEISEKSEIFDDQFSVERPDGSNFTLKIRSTKLEDSAMYFCASSEFVTGGAEQFFGPGTRLTVL.

V usage is TRBV2 and J usage is TRBJ2-7, with a tentative D call TRBD1 (5 bases). Between the trimmed V and J ends, which lost 4 bases and 1 base, there was a span of 14 bases. The CDR3 runs to 15 residues. Germline assignment: CDR1 SNHLY and CDR2 FYNNEI. The CDR3 DNA reads as TGTGCCAGCAGTGGACAGCAGACCAGATCCTACGAGCAGTACTTC. Its protein product is CASSGQQTRSYEQYF. Full variable domain (outside the CDR3, taken from reference TRBV2 and TRBJ2-7): EPEVTQTPSHQVTQMGQEVILRCVPISNHLYFYWYRQILGQKVEFLVSFYNNEISEKSEIFDDQFSVERPDGSNFTLKIRSTKLEDSAMYFCASSGQQTRSYEQYFGPGTRLTVT.

This chain joins TRBV7-9 and TRBJ1-1; possible D gene TRBD1, 6 bases. The CDR3 sequence is 15 residues long. V lost 6 bases and J lost 6, with 20 bases in between. In germline, CDR1 is SEHNR, CDR2 FQNEAQ (reference sequence). The CDR3 sequence: CASSDPGRGSPEAFF. CDR3 nucleotide sequence: TGTGCCAGCAGTGACCCGGGGAGGGGGAGCCCTGAAGCTTTCTTT.